Each of the 2 T cell receptor beta chains below was sequenced from the same sample in a study of blood T cell repertoires in COVID-19. Some clones are missing from TCRdb's copy, which holds only in-frame ones; the method was immunoSEQ multiplex PCR. The data contain some 42,000 clones, approximately 91% of them singletons. The source material was peripheral blood. All receptors come from a human donor in a cohort sampled during active COVID-19.

The V gene is TRBV6-5, the J gene TRBJ1-2, with D possibly being TRBD1 (6 bases). The germline V gene encodes CDR1 MNHEY and CDR2 SVGAGI. The CDR3 runs 14 residues. The V end lost 4 bases, the J end lost 8 bases, and 17 bases lay between the germline ends. The CDR3, as DNA: TGTGCCAGCAGTTCCCCCCAGCAGGGGTACGGCTACACCTTC. This sequence encodes CASSSPQQGYGYTF.

The chain couples TRBV5-6 to TRBJ1-3; the D gene is possibly TRBD1 (5 bases). The V end was cut by 2 bases, the J end by 0 bases, with 15 bases between. Germline loops: CDR1 SGHDT, CDR2 YYEEEE. The CDR3 is 17 amino acids. The DNA of the CDR3 is TGTGCCAGCAGCTTCCTCGGGGGAACGGGCTCTGGAAACACCATATATTTT. Translation gives CASSFLGGTGSGNTIYF. Together with reference TRBV5-6 and TRBJ1-3, the CDR3 gives the full variable domain: DAGVTQSPTHLIKTRGQQVTLRCSPKSGHDTVSWYQQALGQGPQFIFQYYEEEERQRGNFPDRFSGHQFPNYSSELNVNALLLGDSALYLCASSFLGGTGSGNTIYFGEGSWLTVV.